This T cell receptor (beta chain) was captured by sequencing in a study of tumor-infiltrating lymphocytes in primary liver carcinoma. Overall study findings and caveats: Among the pair types, tumor region pairs showed more overlap than tumor-adjacent and tumor-blood pairs. Researchers report that only about 7-24% of top clones turned up in all five tumor regions.

Unmatched junction bases numbered 6, after V lost 0 bases and J lost 9 bases. The CDR3 is made up of 16 amino acids. Germline CDR1 reads SGHRS; CDR2 reads YFSETQ. Unsorted bulk tissue of about 17-32 mg yielded co-extracted RNA and DNA. This clonotype was seen only a few times. Its matching antigen is unknown. A much larger clone lies one base from this, so it may be a read error. Synthesis of TCR beta cDNA was carried out from approximately 470 ng total RNA with a constant-region primer. The TCR beta library was amplified through three nested multiplex PCR rounds in a modified ARM-PCR procedure. It was with TRBV1-TRBV30 forward primers and a C-beta reverse primer that the first two PCR rounds were run, at around 9 cycles each. TCRdb processed the multiplex PCR reads anew with MiXCR; each CDR3 protein has one entry. The sample has tens of thousands of distinct CDR3 sequences, 55% to 85% seen once; the top ten hold roughly a fifth.

The clonotype was recovered from a man aged 40-50 years with primary liver carcinoma and hepatitis B virus infection. The source material was liver tumor tissue from sampling region 1. Subset described: tumor region T1, superior pole. The V call is TRBV5-1, the J call TRBJ2-1, with 13 bases that match TRBD2. CDR3 nucleotide sequence: TGCGCCAGCAGCTTGGGGGGGACTAGCGGGACGAGTGAGCAGTTCTTC. The encoded protein is CASSLGGTSGTSEQFF.